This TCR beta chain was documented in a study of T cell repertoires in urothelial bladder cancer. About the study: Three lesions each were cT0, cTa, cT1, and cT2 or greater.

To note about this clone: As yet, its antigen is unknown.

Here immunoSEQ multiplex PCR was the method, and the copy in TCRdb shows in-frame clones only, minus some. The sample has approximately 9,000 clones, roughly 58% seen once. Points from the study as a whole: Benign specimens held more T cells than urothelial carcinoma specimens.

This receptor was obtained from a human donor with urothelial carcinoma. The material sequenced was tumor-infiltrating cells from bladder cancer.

CDR3 in DNA: TGTGCCAGCAGCGCGGGCCGTATAGCGGGGGGTCCCGGGGAGCTGTTTTTT. It yields the protein CASSAGRIAGGPGELFF. This chain connects TRBV7-8 to TRBJ2-2, with 10 bases identical to TRBD2. Trimming cost V 5 bases and J 6 bases; bases outside gene matches: 12. Germline V lookup: CDR1 SGHVS, CDR2 FQNEAQ. The CDR3 contains 17 residues.